Following are 22 T cell receptor beta chains from one sample sequenced in a study of neurological immune-mediated disorders (dated by TCRdb to the late 2010s). Library method: 5' RACE. The sequencer was an Illumina HiSeq 2500. TCRdb cleaned the public reads at Q25 with fastp, built clones with MiXCR and kept in-frame beta chains. Here each entry gathers all rows of one CDR3 protein and keeps the most common genes and DNA. The sample contains about 50,000 distinct CDR3 sequences, approximately 3.5% of them found a single time. Clones ranked in the top ten supply about 5.4% of the sample. Input material: PBMCs. Every receptor here comes from a man aged 35 to 55 with multiple sclerosis.

The sample holds many counts of this clonotype. The rearrangement joins TRBV7-9 to TRBJ1-6; D might be TRBD1 (6 bases). The CDR3 length is 18 residues. Between the trimmed V and J ends, which lost 0 bases and 0 bases, there was a span of 12 bases. Germline V gives CDR1 SEHNR, CDR2 FQNEAQ (reference sequence). CDR3 coding DNA: TGTGCCAGCAGCTTAGCGGCAGGGGCCGGCTCCTATAATTCACCCCTCCACTTT. This codes for CASSLAAGAGSYNSPLHF.

Many counts were recorded for this clonotype. V gene TRBV20-1 combines with J gene TRBJ2-3; no firm D call. The CDR3 length is 14 residues. V lost 0 bases to trimming and J lost 4 bases, with 11 bases between them. Germline CDR1 and CDR2: DFQATT and SNEGSKA (reference sequence). CDR3 DNA sequence: TGCAGTGCTAGAGATAGCTTAGGCCCAGATACGCAGTATTTT. Residues: CSARDSLGPDTQYF.

This clonotype was counted ten times or more. The chain recombines TRBV29-1 with TRBJ2-3; weak D call: TRBD2 (5 bases). V was clipped by 3 bases and J by 6 bases, with 16 bases between them. This CDR3 contains 14 residues. Germline CDR1 and CDR2: SQVTM and ANQGSEA. The chain's CDR3 is CSVEGRSPGDTQYF. As DNA, the CDR3 is TGCAGCGTTGAGGGCCGCTCCCCGGGGGATACGCAGTATTTT.

This clonotype was seen at least ten times. The chain uses TRBV6-5 and TRBJ2-7; 7 bases fit TRBD2. V lost 5 bases to trimming and J lost 0 bases; unmatched junction nucleotides: 7. From germline, CDR1 is MNHEY and CDR2 SVGAGI. This CDR3 region has 15 residues. In nucleotides, the CDR3 is TGTGCCAGCAGTAGCGCGGGGGTCCTCTCCTACGAGCAGTACTTC. This translates into CASSSAGVLSYEQYF.

This clonotype came up many times. The chain is built from TRBV2 and TRBJ2-1, with no clear D. The CDR3 covers 14 residues. The V end was cut by 7 bases, the J end by 1 base, with 11 bases between. CDR1 is SNHLY and CDR2 is FYNNEI in the germline V gene. The CDR3 nucleotides read TGTGCCAGCAAGGAGACATCGTCCTACAATGAGCAGTTCTTC. Amino acid sequence: CASKETSSYNEQFF. Together with reference TRBV2 and TRBJ2-1, the CDR3 gives the full variable domain: EPEVTQTPSHQVTQMGQEVILRCVPISNHLYFYWYRQILGQKVEFLVSFYNNEISEKSEIFDDQFSVERPDGSNFTLKIRSTKLEDSAMYFCASKETSSYNEQFFGPGTRLTVL.

This clonotype was seen a few times. V and J are TRBV6-2 or TRBV6-3 and TRBJ1-5, with D unclear. The CDR3 covers 16 residues. CDR1 MNHEY and CDR2 SVGEGT come from the germline V gene. Trimming took off 1 base at V and 3 bases at J, with 13 bases between the two ends. The CDR3, as DNA: TGTGCCAGCAGTTACTTGTCAGGTATAACCAATCAGCCCCAGCATTTT. Protein: CASSYLSGITNQPQHF.

CDR3 bases: TGTGCCAGCTCACCAACGGGATCGACAGCGGATACGCAGTATTTT. This codes for CASSPTGSTADTQYF. This chain uses TRBV18 with TRBJ2-3, with D tentatively TRBD1 or TRBD2 (5 bases each). The CDR3 length is 15 residues. CDR1 and CDR2 from the germline V gene are KGHSH and LQKENI. The V end was cut by 2 bases, the J end by 6 bases, with 15 bases between. Variable domain in full (rest from reference TRBV18 and TRBJ2-3): NAGVMQNPRHLVRRRGQEARLRCSPMKGHSHVYWYRQLPEEGLKFMVYLQKENIIDESGMPKERFSAEFPKEGPSILRIQQVVRGDSAAYFCASSPTGSTADTQYFGPGTRLTVL.

This clonotype was detected ten times or more. The CDR3 here is CASSYGRGGLHYEQYF. CDR3 DNA: TGCGCCAGCAGCTACGGTCGGGGGGGGCTCCACTACGAGCAGTACTTC. This rearrangement joins TRBV5-1 to TRBJ2-7, with 8 nucleotides matching TRBD2. V was clipped by 3 bases and J by 3 bases; unmatched bases: 11. The germline gives CDR1 SGHRS, CDR2 YFSETQ. This CDR3 contains 16 residues.

This clonotype showed up many times. The gene calls are TRBV6-5 and TRBJ1-1; D not resolved. Germline V gene sequence: CDR1 MNHEY, CDR2 SVGAGI. The CDR3 length is 14 residues. Trimming removed 1 base from V and 0 bases from J, with 6 bases in between. The CDR3 DNA sequence: TGTGCCAGCAGTTACTTTCCTATGAACACTGAAGCTTTCTTT. This sequence encodes CASSYFPMNTEAFF.

This clonotype was found many times. V usage is TRBV20-1 and J usage is TRBJ2-6, with D possibly matching TRBD1 (6 bases). This CDR3 region has 14 residues. Germline V gene data show CDR1 as DFQATT and CDR2 as SNEGSKA (reference sequence). Trimming removed 6 bases at V and 3 bases at J, with 12 bases between. Here the CDR3 DNA reads TGCAGTGCCTACAGGGTTGGTGGGGCCAACGTCCTGACTTTC. Its translation is CSAYRVGGANVLTF.

In its sample, this clonotype was seen many times. The chain has TRBV12-3 or TRBV12-4 and TRBJ1-5, with D perhaps matching TRBD1 (6 bases). V dropped 6 bases and J dropped 5 bases, with 8 bases sitting between them. CDR3 length equals 12 residues. CDR3 bases: TGTGCCAGCAGCCCAGGGGATCAGCCCCAGCATTTT. Translated: CASSPGDQPQHF.

This clonotype was recorded many times. V is TRBV12-3 or TRBV12-4 and J is TRBJ1-2; 7 nucleotides align to TRBD1. The CDR3 loop spans 12 amino acids. The J segment lost 8 bases and the V segment lost 6 bases, leaving 6 bases of the junction unmatched. DNA for the CDR3: TGTGCCAGCAGCGACAGGGAGCGCGGCTACACCTTC. Translation gives CASSDRERGYTF.

This clonotype was seen at least ten times. The chain couples TRBV5-5 to TRBJ2-5; no clear D. The CDR3 loop spans 15 amino acids. Germline V lookup: CDR1 SGHKS, CDR2 YYEKEE (reference sequence). V was cut by 2 bases and J by 5 bases, with 16 bases left in between. The CDR3 DNA is TGTGCCAGCAGCTTAGGGAAACAAGTGGGGGAGACCCAGTACTTC. The encoded protein is CASSLGKQVGETQYF. The whole variable domain, remainder taken from reference TRBV5-5 and TRBJ2-5, is DAGVTQSPTHLIKTRGQQVTLRCSPISGHKSVSWYQQVLGQGPQFIFQYYEKEERGRGNFPDRFSARQFPNYSSELNVNALLLGDSALYLCASSLGKQVGETQYFGPGTRLLVL.

Many counts were recorded for this clonotype. The chain employs TRBV9 and TRBJ2-5; D is unresolved. This CDR3 has 14 amino acids. Germline V gives CDR1 SGDLS, CDR2 YYNGEE. V lost 3 bases to trimming and J lost 2 bases, with 11 bases between them. CDR3 loop: CASSASPRQETQYF. CDR3 in DNA: TGTGCCAGCAGCGCCTCCCCAAGACAAGAGACCCAGTACTTC.

At least ten counts were recorded for this clonotype. V gene TRBV12-3 or TRBV12-4 combines with J gene TRBJ2-3; D assignment may be TRBD1 or TRBD2 (5 bases each). V was shortened by 8 bases and J by 2 bases, with 14 bases between the two germline ends. The CDR3 consists of 14 residues. DNA of the CDR3: TGTGCCAGCCTCCGGGACCATTCCACAGATACGCAGTATTTT. Amino acid sequence: CASLRDHSTDTQYF.

This sequence joins TRBV19 and TRBJ2-7; D is perhaps TRBD2 (5 bases). The CDR3 extends over 13 amino acids. CDR1 is LNHDA, CDR2 SQIVND, per germline (reference sequence). Trimming took off 7 bases at V and 5 bases at J, with 15 bases between the two ends. CDR3 nucleotides: TGTGCCAGTATCACTTCGATCGGGGACGAGCAGTACTTC. This codes for CASITSIGDEQYF.

Many counts were recorded for this clonotype. V gene TRBV20-1 combines with J gene TRBJ2-4; possible D gene TRBD1, 6 bases. CDR3 length: 16 residues. V was pared by 7 bases and J by 0 bases, with 19 bases between. CDR1 and CDR2 (germline): DFQATT, SNEGSKA (reference sequence). The CDR3 is CSGTLLGGLAKNIQYF. The CDR3 region has the DNA TGCAGTGGAACCCTTCTAGGGGGTCTAGCCAAAAACATTCAGTACTTC.

This clonotype was counted at least ten times. The rearrangement links TRBV12-3 or TRBV12-4 to TRBJ2-7; D gene ambiguous. The CDR3 has 14 residues. Trimming removed 8 bases from V and 0 bases from J, with 14 bases in between. The CDR3 DNA reads as TGTGCCAGCCTCTCTTGGGTGATCTCCTACGAGCAGTACTTC. This sequence encodes CASLSWVISYEQYF.

This clonotype was counted at least ten times. The rearrangement links TRBV29-1 to TRBJ1-1, with 9 bases lining up with TRBD1. Trimming at V came to 2 bases and at J to 4 bases, leaving 8 bases not matched to a gene. This CDR3 region has 15 residues. CDR1 is SQVTM, CDR2 ANQGSEA, per germline. CDR3 amino acids: CSVERQGVGSTEAFF. Written as DNA, the CDR3 is TGCAGCGTTGAAAGACAGGGGGTAGGATCCACTGAAGCTTTCTTT.

In this sample, this clonotype turned up many times. The chain is built from TRBV7-2 and TRBJ2-5; D is unresolved. Trimming left V 5 bases short and J 2 bases short, with 15 bases between. In germline, CDR1 is SGHTA, CDR2 FQGNSA. CDR3 length: 15 amino acids. The CDR3 spells CASSANSGLQETQYF. The DNA of the CDR3 is TGTGCCAGCAGCGCCAATTCCGGATTACAAGAGACCCAGTACTTC.

As regards this clonotype: No conserved phenylalanine or tryptophan is present at the end of the CDR3, so a read error is the likely explanation. V is TRBV29-1 and J is TRBJ2-7; D tentatively reads TRBD1 or TRBD2 (5 bases each). The CDR3 is 13 residues long. Looked up from germline, CDR1 is SQVTM and CDR2 is ANQGSEA. The V end lost 7 bases, the J end lost 3 bases, and 16 bases lay between the germline ends. DNA of the CDR3: TGCAGCGGTGGAACCGGGACGAACTACGAGCAGTACAAC. Its protein is CSGGTGTNYEQYN.

This clonotype was seen at least ten times. This sequence joins TRBV7-9 and TRBJ2-1; 9 bases align to TRBD1. Germline V gene lookup returns CDR1 SEHNR and CDR2 FQNEAQ (reference sequence). This CDR3 is built from 15 residues. V lost 6 bases to trimming and J lost 4 bases; unmatched junction nucleotides: 7. The CDR3 DNA reads TGTGCCAGCAGGGGACAGGGAGAGGTATACAATGAGCAGTTCTTC. It is translated as CASRGQGEVYNEQFF.